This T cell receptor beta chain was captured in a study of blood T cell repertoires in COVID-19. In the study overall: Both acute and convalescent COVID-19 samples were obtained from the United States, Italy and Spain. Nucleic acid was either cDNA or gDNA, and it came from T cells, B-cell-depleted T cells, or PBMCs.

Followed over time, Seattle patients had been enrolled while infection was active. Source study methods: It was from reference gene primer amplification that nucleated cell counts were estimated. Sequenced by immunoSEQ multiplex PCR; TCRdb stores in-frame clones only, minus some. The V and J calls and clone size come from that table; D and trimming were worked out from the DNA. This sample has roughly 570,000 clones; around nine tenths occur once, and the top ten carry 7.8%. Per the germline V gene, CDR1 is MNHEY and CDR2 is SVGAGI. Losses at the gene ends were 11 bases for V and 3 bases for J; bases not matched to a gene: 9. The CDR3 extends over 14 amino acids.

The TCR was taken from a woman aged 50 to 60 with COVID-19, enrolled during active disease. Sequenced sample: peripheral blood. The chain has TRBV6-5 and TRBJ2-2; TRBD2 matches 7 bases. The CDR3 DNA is TGTGCCTCGGGGGAGGGACGATACACCGGGGAGCTGTTTTTT. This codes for CASGEGRYTGELFF.